Below are 24 T cell receptor beta chains sequenced from a single sample in a study of T cells in Graves' hyperthyroidism and ophthalmopathy. The investigators amplified TCR beta CDR3 regions from RNA transcripts. An initial round of RT-PCR targeting the TCR CDR3 relied on the HTBI primer set. TCRdb itself ran the multiplex PCR reads through MiXCR, one entry per CDR3 protein. The sample has under 450,000 distinct CDR3 sequences, roughly 12% seen once. Sequencing was performed on blood. These TCRs come from a man aged 30 to 39 with Graves' hyperthyroidism that later progressed to Graves' ophthalmopathy.

The J gene is TRBJ2-2, the V gene TRBV9; TRBD2 agrees at 10 bases. Germline CDR1 and CDR2: SGDLS and YYNGEE. The CDR3 is 14 amino acids. Trimming cost V 5 bases and J 6 bases; bases outside gene matches: 4. Here the CDR3 reads CASSSAGGAGELFF. The CDR3 nucleotides are TGTGCCAGCAGTTCAGCGGGGGGGGCCGGGGAGCTGTTTTTT.

The sample holds a few counts of this clonotype. This sequence joins TRBV19 and TRBJ2-3, with D uncertain. Germline-derived CDR1 and CDR2 are LNHDA and SQIVND (reference sequence). The V end lost 4 bases, the J end lost 4 bases, and 9 bases lay between the germline ends. The CDR3 totals 13 residues. The CDR3 is CASSTFSADTQYF. For the CDR3, the DNA is TGTGCCAGTAGTACTTTCTCTGCAGATACGCAGTATTTT.

Worth noting for this clonotype: A much larger clonotype is one base distant, so this may be a read error. The rearrangement joins TRBV5-1 to TRBJ1-1, with 7 bases lining up with TRBD1. Germline V gene lookup returns CDR1 SGHRS and CDR2 YFSETQ. The CDR3 has 15 amino acids. CDR3 nucleotides: TGCGCCAGCTATCGTCCGGGACAGTCGAACACTGAAGCTTTGTTT. Translation: CASYRPGQSNTEALF.

The CDR3 region has the DNA TGTGCCAGTATGGGAGGGAAGGGCACAGATACGCAGTATTTT. Its protein product is CASMGGKGTDTQYF. The chain links TRBV19 to TRBJ2-3; 7 bases map to TRBD2. Looked up from germline, CDR1 is LNHDA and CDR2 is SQIVND (reference sequence). The CDR3 length is 14 residues. Trimming at V came to 7 bases and at J to 1 base, leaving 5 bases not matched to a gene.

The V call is TRBV11-2, the J call TRBJ1-6, with D perhaps matching TRBD1 (5 bases). The CDR3 is 15 residues long. Germline CDR1 reads SGHAT; CDR2 reads FQNNGV. The V gene lost 4 bases and the J gene lost 4 bases, with 11 bases spanning the gap. CDR3 in amino acids: CASSSRGRYNSPLHF. CDR3 coding DNA: TGTGCCAGCAGCTCCCGGGGCAGGTATAATTCACCCCTCCACTTT.

The gene calls are TRBV10-3 and TRBJ1-6; the D is unclear. The CDR3 has 17 amino acids. CDR1 ENHRY and CDR2 SYGVKD come from the germline V gene. Between the trimmed V and J ends, which lost 2 bases and 5 bases, there was a span of 16 bases. Here the CDR3 reads CAISEKKARLHNSPLHF. CDR3 DNA sequence: TGTGCCATCAGTGAGAAGAAGGCCCGGTTGCATAATTCACCCCTCCACTTT.

This clonotype was found many times. This chain connects TRBV12-3 or TRBV12-4 to TRBJ1-4, with TRBD1 matching over 7 bases. This CDR3 comprises 15 residues. V gave up 5 bases and J gave up 2 bases; unmatched junction bases: 5. The CDR3, as DNA: TGTGCCAGCAGTCTACAGGGGATGACTAATGAAAAACTGTTTTTT. Residues: CASSLQGMTNEKLFF.

This clonotype occurred many times. The V gene is TRBV3-1, the J gene TRBJ2-3; D is possibly TRBD1 (6 bases). The CDR3 loop spans 13 amino acids. Deletions cut 3 bases from V and 4 bases from J, with 8 bases between. CDR1 LGHDT and CDR2 YNNKEL come from the germline V gene (reference sequence). The chain's CDR3 is CASSHWTADTQYF. The DNA for the CDR3 is TGTGCCAGCAGCCATTGGACAGCAGATACGCAGTATTTT.

V gene TRBV7-3 combines with J gene TRBJ2-2; 9 bases match TRBD2. Germline assignment: CDR1 SGHTA and CDR2 FQGTGA. This CDR3 spans 16 amino acids. J was trimmed by 5 bases and V by 5 bases; bases with no gene match: 9. For the CDR3, the DNA is TGTGCCAGCAGCCTTACTGGGACTAGCAATACCGGGGAGCTGTTTTTT. It translates to CASSLTGTSNTGELFF.

This clonotype came up many times. The chain employs TRBV2 and TRBJ2-7; the match to TRBD2 covers 7 bases. Trimming took 0 bases from V and 0 from J; bases not matched to a gene: 2. CDR1 SNHLY and CDR2 FYNNEI come from the germline V gene. This CDR3 has 15 amino acids. As DNA, the CDR3 is TGTGCCAGCAGTGAAGCGGGACTATCCTCCTACGAGCAGTACTTC. It yields the protein CASSEAGLSSYEQYF.

Many counts were recorded for this clonotype. The chain uses TRBV28 and TRBJ2-7, with 9 bases identical to TRBD2. V shed 4 bases, J shed 0 bases, and the junction held 7 bases outside the gene matches. This CDR3 contains 16 residues. Germline CDR1 and CDR2: MDHEN and SYDVKM. CDR3 sequence (DNA): TGTGCCAGCAGTTGGAGAGCGGGGGGCCTCTCCTACGAGCAGTACTTC. Translating gives CASSWRAGGLSYEQYF.

Only a few counts were recorded for this clonotype. The chain carries TRBV9 and TRBJ2-3; D uncertain. There are 17 residues in the CDR3. Trimming pared 0 bases from V and 0 bases from J, leaving 14 bases between. Germline CDR1 SGDLS, CDR2 YYNGEE. The CDR3: CASSVAGDPWSTDTQYF. The CDR3 DNA reads as TGTGCCAGCAGCGTAGCTGGAGACCCATGGAGCACAGATACGCAGTATTTT.

The CDR3 reads CASSPRETEAFF. CDR3 DNA: TGCGCCAGCAGCCCTCGGGAGACTGAAGCTTTCTTT. The chain is built from TRBV5-1 and TRBJ1-1; D is ambiguous. CDR1 is SGHRS and CDR2 is YFSETQ in the germline V gene. The germline V and J ends were trimmed by 4 bases and 5 bases, with 9 bases remaining between them. The CDR3 sequence is 12 residues long.

This clonotype was picked up many times. CDR3 in DNA: TGTGCCAGCAGTCCCCTGACTAGCGGCTACGAGCAGTACTTC. Translated: CASSPLTSGYEQYF. The V and J genes are TRBV27 and TRBJ2-7; 9 bases are shared with TRBD2. Per germline, CDR1 MNHEY and CDR2 SMNVEV (reference sequence). This CDR3 is 14 amino acids long. V dropped 5 bases and J dropped 3; count of bases not matched to a gene: 5.

The sample holds many counts of this clonotype. The rearrangement uses TRBV20-1 and TRBJ1-1; TRBD1 is a possible D gene (6 bases). The V gene's germline CDR1 is DFQATT and CDR2 SNEGSKA (reference sequence). Trimming shortened V by 2 bases and J by 2 bases, and 12 bases separated the two germline ends. CDR3 length: 14 residues. CDR3 sequence: CSARFTGINTEAFF. The CDR3 DNA sequence: TGCAGTGCTAGATTCACAGGGATTAACACTGAAGCTTTCTTT.

V usage is TRBV5-1 and J usage is TRBJ2-3, with 8 bases lining up with TRBD1. Germline V gene data show CDR1 as SGHRS and CDR2 as YFSETQ. The ends lost 3 bases at V and 2 bases at J; junction bases unmatched: 8. The CDR3 runs to 16 residues. The CDR3 DNA sequence: TGCGCCAGCAGCTGGACAGGGTTTTCCCTCACAGATACGCAGTATTTT. This sequence encodes CASSWTGFSLTDTQYF.

This clonotype occurred many times. The chain recombines TRBV2 with TRBJ1-2; D not resolved. CDR3 length: 11 amino acids. Germline V CDR1 and CDR2: SNHLY, FYNNEI. Trimming took 4 bases from V and 5 from J, leaving 5 bases between them. In nucleotides, the CDR3 is TGTGCCAGCAGTGCTGAATATGGCTACACCTTC. Protein sequence: CASSAEYGYTF.

The CDR3 region has the DNA TGCAGTGCTAGTGCTACTAGGTTTAATGAGCAGTTCTTC. It yields the protein CSASATRFNEQFF. This chain joins TRBV20-1 and TRBJ2-1; possible D gene TRBD2, 5 bases. The V gene lost 3 bases and the J gene lost 7 bases, with 13 bases spanning the gap. This CDR3 spans 13 amino acids. Looked up from germline, CDR1 is DFQATT and CDR2 is SNEGSKA (reference sequence).

This clonotype occurred many times. The V gene is TRBV20-1, the J gene TRBJ2-1; D tentatively fits TRBD1 or TRBD2 (6 bases each). Germline CDR1 DFQATT, CDR2 SNEGSKA (reference sequence). Trimming removed 5 bases from V and 6 bases from J, with 17 bases in between. This CDR3 contains 14 residues. CDR3 sequence (DNA): TGCAGTGCTCCAACCCGGAAGGGGGGCAATGAGCAGTTCTTC. This encodes CSAPTRKGGNEQFF.

In its sample, this clonotype was seen once. This may come from a read error, since a much larger clone is one base off. The chain uses TRBV5-1 and TRBJ1-5; a possible D gene is TRBD1 (6 bases). The ends were cut back, 5 bases at V and 6 bases at J, with 18 bases in the middle. Germline lookup yields CDR1 SGHRS and CDR2 YFSETQ. The CDR3 consists of 15 residues. CDR3 DNA: TGCGCCAGCAGTAGTGGGGCAGGGGTAGGTCAGCCCCAGCATTTT. This gives the protein CASSSGAGVGQPQHF.

This clonotype was seen many times. This rearrangement joins TRBV28 to TRBJ1-1; TRBD1 is a possible D gene (5 bases). V was shortened by 11 bases and J by 1 base, with 14 bases between the two germline ends. The CDR3 contains 13 residues. CDR1 and CDR2 (germline): MDHEN, SYDVKM. CDR3 DNA: TGTGCCGGTGTGGGGGAAGCGAACACTGAAGCTTTCTTT. Translation gives CAGVGEANTEAFF.

This clonotype has just a few counts. This chain joins TRBV9 and TRBJ2-5, with D tentatively TRBD2 (5 bases). Germline V gene sequence: CDR1 SGDLS, CDR2 YYNGEE. This CDR3 spans 15 amino acids. V lost 0 bases and J 2 bases, leaving 11 bases between the germline ends. The CDR3 spells CASSVDGVRQETQYF. CDR3 DNA sequence: TGTGCCAGCAGCGTAGACGGGGTCAGACAAGAGACCCAGTACTTC.

This clonotype was detected many times. The chain links TRBV28 to TRBJ2-1; TRBD1 matches 10 bases. V gave up 8 bases and J gave up 9 bases; unmatched junction bases: 10. This CDR3 spans 14 amino acids. The germline gives CDR1 MDHEN, CDR2 SYDVKM. The CDR3 nucleotides read TGTGCCAGCTTGGGGACAGGGGTTCTCGGTGAGCAGTTCTTC. This sequence encodes CASLGTGVLGEQFF.

This clonotype has only a few counts. The chain recombines TRBV3-1 with TRBJ1-5; maybe TRBD1 (6 bases). The V gene's germline CDR1 is LGHDT and CDR2 YNNKEL (reference sequence). This CDR3 has 15 amino acids. V shed 3 bases and J shed 5 bases, with 14 bases lying between them. CDR3 sequence reads: CASSQPQGADQPQHF. CDR3 coding DNA: TGTGCCAGCAGCCAGCCACAGGGCGCCGATCAGCCCCAGCATTTT.